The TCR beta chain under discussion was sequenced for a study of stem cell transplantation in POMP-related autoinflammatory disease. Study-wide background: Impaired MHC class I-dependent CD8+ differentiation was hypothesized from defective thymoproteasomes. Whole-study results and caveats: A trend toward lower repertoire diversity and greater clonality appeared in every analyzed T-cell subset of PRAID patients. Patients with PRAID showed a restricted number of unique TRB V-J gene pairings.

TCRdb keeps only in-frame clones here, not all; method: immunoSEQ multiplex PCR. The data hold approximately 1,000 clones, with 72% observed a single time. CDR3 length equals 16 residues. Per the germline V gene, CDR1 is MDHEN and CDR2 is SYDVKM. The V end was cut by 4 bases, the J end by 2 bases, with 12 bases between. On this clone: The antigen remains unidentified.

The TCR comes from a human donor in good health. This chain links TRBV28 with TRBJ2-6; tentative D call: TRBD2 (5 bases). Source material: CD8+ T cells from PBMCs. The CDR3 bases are TGTGCCAGCAGTTCACCTGGGAGAACTGGGGCCAACGTCCTGACTTTC. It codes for CASSSPGRTGANVLTF.